The subject of this entry is one T cell receptor beta chain. Its antigen is currently unknown. Primers for the PCR totalled 60 Vbeta and 13 Jbeta. The method was immunoSEQ multiplex PCR; TCRdb's version includes in-frame clones alone and lacks a portion of them. This sample has 130,000 to 150,000 clones, with around 75% found just once. The sample originates from a study of cytomegalovirus exposure and HLA in healthy donors. Study information: Findings of an earlier analysis included 110 million or so unique TCR beta sequences from 200 million or so T cells. Across more than 350 genotyped donors, around 82% landed in the Caucasian-associated ancestry cluster.

The CDR3 totals 16 residues. Trimming removed 0 bases from V and 1 base from J, with 13 bases in between. Per the germline V gene, CDR1 is SGHRS and CDR2 is YFSETQ. Whereas donors were nominally healthy upon sampling, unrecorded immune exposures were probable. Whole-study findings and limits: Segments of the TCR beta V type were, in most cases, productive about 87% or about 30% of the time in an earlier analysis.

The chain couples TRBV5-1 to TRBJ2-5, with D possibly TRBD1 on 6 matching bases. The material sequenced was PBMCs. This sequence was found in a woman under 40 in good health and CMV-seronegative. DNA of the CDR3: TGCGCCAGCAGCTTGGAACAGGGATCTCGCCAAGAGACCCAGTACTTC. Translated: CASSLEQGSRQETQYF.